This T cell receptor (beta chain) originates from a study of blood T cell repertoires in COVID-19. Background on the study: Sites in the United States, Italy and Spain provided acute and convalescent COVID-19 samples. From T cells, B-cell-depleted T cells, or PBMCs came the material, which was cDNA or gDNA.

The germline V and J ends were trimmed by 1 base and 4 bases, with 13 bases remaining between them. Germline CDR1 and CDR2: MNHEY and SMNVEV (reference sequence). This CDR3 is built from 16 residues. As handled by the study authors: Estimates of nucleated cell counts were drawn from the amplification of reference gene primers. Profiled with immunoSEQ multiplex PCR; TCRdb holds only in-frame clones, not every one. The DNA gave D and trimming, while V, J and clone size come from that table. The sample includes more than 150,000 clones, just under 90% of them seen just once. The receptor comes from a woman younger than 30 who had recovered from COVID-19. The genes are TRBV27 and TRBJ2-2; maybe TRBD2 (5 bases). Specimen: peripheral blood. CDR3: CASSLWAPGVTGELFF. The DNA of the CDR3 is TGTGCCAGCAGTTTATGGGCACCCGGGGTCACCGGGGAGCTGTTTTTT.